Listed below are T cell receptor beta chains from one sample, sequenced in a study of CD8 T cell repertoires and HIV-1 epitope variants. Antigen specificity for these receptors is unknown. Produced via immunoSEQ multiplex PCR; TCRdb's table is partial and in-frame only. Of 4,500 to 6,000 clones in the sample, 50% to 75% are singletons; the top ten hold roughly 45%. Sequencing used cultured CD8+ T cells derived from PBMCs. All receptors derive from a male donor with HIV. CDR3s include the opening cysteine and the closing phenylalanine or tryptophan. Each record gives: D gene, V gene, J gene, clone size, CDR3 protein, CDR3 DNA. D genes are given only for firm matches. The listing skips clone size in some rows; elsewhere it reads once, few, many or a size class.

d_gene: TRBD2; v_gene: TRBV7-9; j_gene: TRBJ2-7; abundance: NA; CDR3aa: CASSLPGLGAYEQYF; CDR3nt: TGTGCCAGCAGTCTACCGGGACTAGGCGCCTACGAGCAGTACTTC
d_gene: TRBD1; v_gene: TRBV7-9; j_gene: TRBJ2-7; abundance: few; CDR3aa: CASSLEEGTGHEQYF; CDR3nt: TGTGCCAGCAGCTTAGAGGAAGGGACAGGGCACGAGCAGTACTTC
d_gene: NA; v_gene: TRBV6-6; j_gene: TRBJ1-1; abundance: NA; CDR3aa: CASSYLDMNTEAFF; CDR3nt: TGTGCCAGCAGTTACTTGGATATGAACACTGAAGCTTTCTTT
d_gene: NA; v_gene: TRBV11-3; j_gene: TRBJ2-5; abundance: NA; CDR3aa: CASSQGGSYQETQYF; CDR3nt: TGTGCCAGCTCCCAAGGGGGGAGCTACCAAGAGACCCAGTACTTC
d_gene: NA; v_gene: TRBV28; j_gene: TRBJ2-1; abundance: once; CDR3aa: CASSLWGDSYNEQFF; CDR3nt: TGTGCCAGCAGTTTATGGGGGGACTCCTACAATGAGCAGTTCTTC
d_gene: NA; v_gene: TRBV29-1; j_gene: TRBJ2-3; abundance: few; CDR3aa: CSVEGGPPRADTQYF; CDR3nt: TGCAGCGTTGAAGGCGGACCGCCGAGGGCAGATACGCAGTATTTT
d_gene: NA; v_gene: TRBV27; j_gene: TRBJ1-1; abundance: few; CDR3aa: CASREQNTEAFF; CDR3nt: TGTGCCAGCAGGGAACAGAACACTGAAGCTTTCTTT
d_gene: TRBD2; v_gene: TRBV14; j_gene: TRBJ2-6; abundance: NA; CDR3aa: CASSHRLASGSGANVLTF; CDR3nt: TGTGCCAGCAGCCATAGACTAGCAAGCGGCTCTGGGGCCAACGTCCTGACTTTC
d_gene: NA; v_gene: TRBV15; j_gene: TRBJ2-1; abundance: NA; CDR3aa: CATSRGGGIDEQFF; CDR3nt: TGTGCCACCAGCAGGGGCGGGGGCATCGATGAGCAGTTCTTC
d_gene: NA; v_gene: TRBV5-4; j_gene: TRBJ1-2; abundance: NA; CDR3aa: CASSLGQGLIRYTF; CDR3nt: TGTGCCAGCAGCTTGGGGCAGGGGCTGATACGCTACACCTTC
d_gene: TRBD2; v_gene: TRBV5-6; j_gene: TRBJ2-7; abundance: few; CDR3aa: CASSAGLGSSEQYF; CDR3nt: TGTGCCAGCAGCGCGGGACTAGGTTCCTCCGAGCAGTACTTC
d_gene: TRBD1; v_gene: TRBV7-9; j_gene: TRBJ2-7; abundance: NA; CDR3aa: CASSSLTGPLYEQYF; CDR3nt: TGTGCCAGCAGCTCTTTGACAGGGCCTCTCTACGAGCAGTACTTC
d_gene: TRBD1; v_gene: TRBV28; j_gene: TRBJ2-5; abundance: NA; CDR3aa: CASRPQGEETQYF; CDR3nt: TGTGCCAGCAGACCTCAGGGGGAAGAGACCCAGTACTTC
d_gene: TRBD1; v_gene: TRBV9; j_gene: TRBJ1-1; abundance: NA; CDR3aa: CASSVGAGGLNTEAFF; CDR3nt: TGTGCCAGCAGCGTAGGGGCAGGGGGCCTCAACACTGAAGCTTTCTTT
d_gene: TRBD1; v_gene: TRBV7-9; j_gene: TRBJ2-7; abundance: NA; CDR3aa: CASSPMPFTGTASSYEQYF; CDR3nt: TGTGCCAGCAGCCCCATGCCTTTTACCGGGACAGCCTCCTCCTACGAGCAGTACTTC
d_gene: NA; v_gene: TRBV4-3; j_gene: TRBJ2-7; abundance: NA; CDR3aa: CASSQGSGSYEQYF; CDR3nt: TGCGCCAGCAGCCAAGGAAGCGGTTCCTACGAGCAGTACTTC